Listed here is a single T cell receptor (beta chain). Authors' analysis steps: The assay estimated nucleated cells by amplifying reference gene primers. The assay was immunoSEQ multiplex PCR, and TCRdb's table has in-frame clones only and misses some. V, J and clone size are taken as reported in that table, and D and trimming were inferred from the DNA itself. The table includes about 280,000 clones, roughly four fifths detected once. These data are taken from a study of blood T cell repertoires in COVID-19. On the study more broadly: Collection of acute and convalescent COVID-19 samples took place in the United States, Italy and Spain. In each case, the material was cDNA or gDNA derived from T cells, B-cell-depleted T cells, or PBMCs.

V shed 4 bases and J shed 2 bases, with 18 bases lying between them. The CDR3 is made up of 16 amino acids. Germline V lookup: CDR1 MGHRA, CDR2 YSYEKL. V usage is TRBV4-1 and J usage is TRBJ2-7; D is perhaps TRBD2 (7 bases). The TCR was taken from a woman aged 45-60 years who had recovered from COVID-19. Sequenced: peripheral blood. The DNA for the CDR3 is TGCGCCAGCAGCCGGGAACTCGGGGGGCAAACCTACGAGCAGTACTTC. Protein product: CASSRELGGQTYEQYF.